This T cell receptor (beta chain) emerged from a study of T cell responses to AZD1222 COVID-19 vaccine. A remark on this clone: Its specificity is not known.

Study findings and constraints: Unmutated variant regions reportedly attract nearly half of all spike-specific TCRs.

Trimming shortened V by 1 base and J by 6 bases, and 12 bases separated the two germline ends. CDR3 length: 14 residues. The germline V gene encodes CDR1 KGHSH and CDR2 LQKENI. The repertoire was sequenced with immunoSEQ multiplex PCR; TCRdb's copy has only in-frame clones and lacks some. The table includes over 130,000 clones, more than 85% detected once. Sequenced material: peripheral blood, taken on day 0 of AZD1222 vaccination. The chain uses TRBV18 and TRBJ1-2; no reliable D call. The TCR comes from an adult in good health. The CDR3 is CASSPQGPNDGYTF. The CDR3 DNA is TGTGCCAGCTCACCACAGGGTCCGAATGATGGCTACACCTTC.